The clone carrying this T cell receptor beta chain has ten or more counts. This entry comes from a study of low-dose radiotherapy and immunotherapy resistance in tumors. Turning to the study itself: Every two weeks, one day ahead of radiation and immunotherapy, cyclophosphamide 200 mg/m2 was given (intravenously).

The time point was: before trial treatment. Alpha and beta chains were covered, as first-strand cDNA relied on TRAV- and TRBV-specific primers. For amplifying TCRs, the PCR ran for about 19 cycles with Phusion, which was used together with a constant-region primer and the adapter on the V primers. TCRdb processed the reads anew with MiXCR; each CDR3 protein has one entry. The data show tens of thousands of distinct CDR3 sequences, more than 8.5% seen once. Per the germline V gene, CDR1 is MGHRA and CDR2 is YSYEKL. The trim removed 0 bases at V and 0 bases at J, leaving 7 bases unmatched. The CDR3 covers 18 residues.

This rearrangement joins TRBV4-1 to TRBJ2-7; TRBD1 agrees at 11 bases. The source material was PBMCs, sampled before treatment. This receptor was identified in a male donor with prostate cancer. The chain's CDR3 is CASSQDGQGALSSYEQYF. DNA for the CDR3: TGCGCCAGCAGCCAAGATGGACAGGGGGCACTGAGCTCCTACGAGCAGTACTTC.